The 13 T cell receptor beta chains below come from one sample, sequenced in a study of blood T cell repertoires in COVID-19. Assay: immunoSEQ multiplex PCR; the TCRdb copy retains only in-frame clones and omits some. The repertoire includes approximately 190,000 clones, 70% to 90% of them detected once, and around 23% sits in the top ten. Sequences were obtained from PBMCs or T cells enriched from blood (not recorded which). These receptor sequences come from a woman in her forties in a cohort exposed to, infected with or recovered from COVID-19 (not recorded which).

This chain uses TRBV5-1 with TRBJ2-3; 8 positions match TRBD1. Trimming removed 3 bases from V and 6 bases from J; junction bases left unmatched: 9. Germline V gene data show CDR1 as SGHRS and CDR2 as YFSETQ. This CDR3 spans 15 amino acids. The CDR3 DNA reads as TGCGCCAGCAGCTCTTCAGGGGGCCGTGGGGATACGCAGTATTTT. Amino acid sequence: CASSSSGGRGDTQYF.

The V call is TRBV23-1, the J call TRBJ1-3; D is unclear. TRBV23-1 is an open reading frame, and its role is uncertain. The CDR3 spans 13 residues. V shed 6 bases and J shed 4 bases, with 10 bases lying between them. The CDR3, as DNA: TGCGCCAGCAGCACAGTGGCGGGAAACACCATATATTTT. Its translation is CASSTVAGNTIYF.

The V call is TRBV4-1, the J call TRBJ2-7; D is possibly TRBD1 (6 bases). V lost 4 bases and J lost 4, with 17 bases in between. CDR1 is MGHRA and CDR2 is YSYEKL in the germline V gene. The CDR3 consists of 15 residues. CDR3 residues: CASSLSRGGEYEQYF. The CDR3 nucleotides read TGCGCCAGCAGCCTCTCCCGAGGGGGAGAATACGAGCAGTACTTC.

This clone was recorded once. The rearrangement links TRBV15 to TRBJ2-6, with D perhaps TRBD2 (5 bases). This CDR3 region has 18 residues. V was cut by 1 base and J by 0 bases, with 13 bases left in between. Germline values: CDR1 LNHNV, CDR2 YYDKDF (reference sequence). Here the CDR3 reads CATSRGPLAGSGANVLTF. The CDR3 DNA reads TGTGCCACCAGCAGAGGACCCCTTGCGGGCTCTGGGGCCAACGTCCTGACTTTC.

The chain is built from TRBV28 and TRBJ1-6; no reliable D call. V dropped 5 bases and J dropped 8 bases, with 7 bases sitting between them. CDR3 length: 12 residues. Germline CDR1 MDHEN, CDR2 SYDVKM. DNA of the CDR3: TGTGCCAGCAGTCAGGTCGATTCACCCCTCCACTTT. It codes for CASSQVDSPLHF.

This chain links TRBV7-9 with TRBJ1-1, with TRBD1 matching over 7 bases. The ends lost 5 bases at V and 4 bases at J; junction bases unmatched: 7. Germline CDR1 reads SEHNR; CDR2 reads FQNEAQ (reference sequence). The CDR3 runs 14 residues. The CDR3 spells CASSGPGGLTEAFF. The CDR3 nucleotides are TGTGCCAGCAGCGGTCCAGGGGGACTCACTGAAGCTTTCTTT.

The sample holds a few counts of this clone. The chain links TRBV24-1 to TRBJ1-1, with a tentative D call TRBD1 (5 bases). V lost 1 base to trimming and J lost 0 bases, with 8 bases between them. This CDR3 contains 15 residues. Germline lookup yields CDR1 KGHDR and CDR2 SFDVKD. CDR3 region: CATSDLGDMNTEAFF. The CDR3, as DNA: TGTGCCACCAGTGATTTAGGGGATATGAACACTGAAGCTTTCTTT.

The chain is built from TRBV5-1 and TRBJ1-1; the D gene is possibly TRBD1 (6 bases). Germline V CDR1 and CDR2: SGHRS, YFSETQ. The CDR3 runs 14 residues. Trimming shortened V by 4 bases and J by 1 base, and 11 bases separated the two germline ends. CDR3 sequence: CASSRQGTNTEAFF. The DNA of the CDR3 is TGCGCCAGCAGCCGCCAGGGGACGAACACTGAAGCTTTCTTT.

This chain joins TRBV5-8 and TRBJ2-7; 7 nucleotides line up with TRBD1. Germline CDR1 is SGHTS and CDR2 is YDEGEE. Trimming at V came to 4 bases and at J to 5 bases, leaving 15 bases not matched to a gene. This CDR3 is built from 16 residues. The CDR3 is CASSVGTSGQADEQYF. CDR3 sequence (DNA): TGTGCCAGCAGCGTGGGGACCTCCGGACAGGCAGACGAGCAGTACTTC.

V is TRBV5-4 and J is TRBJ2-7; 10 bases match TRBD1. The CDR3 length is 12 residues. CDR1 SGHNT and CDR2 YYREEE come from the germline V gene (reference sequence). Trimming cost V 10 bases and J 6 bases; bases outside gene matches: 7. The CDR3 coding sequence is TGTGCCTCCCGCGACAGGGGGCCCGAGCAGTACTTC. Amino acid sequence: CASRDRGPEQYF.

The DNA for the CDR3 is TGTGCCATCAGCGAAAAGACAGACTTCTATGGCTACACCTTC. Its translation is CAISEKTDFYGYTF. The J gene is TRBJ1-2, the V gene TRBV10-3, with a tentative D call TRBD1 (5 bases). CDR3 length equals 14 residues. The germline V gene encodes CDR1 ENHRY and CDR2 SYGVKD. With 6 bases removed from V and 4 bases from J, the gap between germline ends came to 15 bases.

This rearrangement joins TRBV11-2 to TRBJ1-3; D uncertain. Trimming took 0 bases from V and 2 from J, leaving 8 bases between them. The CDR3 sequence is 15 residues long. CDR1 SGHAT and CDR2 FQNNGV come from the germline V gene. The CDR3 DNA reads TGTGCCAGCAGCTTAGATCTCACAACTGGAAACACCATATATTTT. Amino acids: CASSLDLTTGNTIYF. Looking up the rest from reference TRBV11-2 and TRBJ1-3 gives the full variable domain: EAGVAQSPRYKIIEKRQSVAFWCNPISGHATLYWYQQILGQGPKLLIQFQNNGVVDDSQLPKDRFSAERLKGVDSTLKIQPAKLEDSAVYLCASSLDLTTGNTIYFGEGSWLTVV.

J is TRBJ1-1 and V is TRBV13; D is possibly TRBD1 (6 bases). Germline V gene lookup returns CDR1 PRHDT and CDR2 FYEKMQ (reference sequence). There are 17 residues in the CDR3. Trimming took off 4 bases at V and 1 base at J, with 19 bases between the two ends. The CDR3 reads CASSSLNLGTTNTEAFF. In DNA form, the CDR3 reads TGTGCCAGCAGCTCCCTAAACCTCGGGACAACGAACACTGAAGCTTTCTTT. Filled out from reference TRBV13 and TRBJ1-1, the complete variable domain reads AAGVIQSPRHLIKEKRETATLKCYPIPRHDTVYWYQQGPGQDPQFLISFYEKMQSDKGSIPDRFSAQQFSDYHSELNMSSLELGDSALYFCASSSLNLGTTNTEAFFGQGTRLTVV.